The entry below describes one TCR beta chain. Antigen: not known. This sample is drawn from a study of shared clonotypes between healthy human individuals. Overall study findings and caveats: The authors expected sequencing depth to affect clonotype sharing among donors.

The data were produced by immunoSEQ multiplex PCR, yet TCRdb's version contains in-frame clones alone and is incomplete. The repertoire consists of some 1.4 million clones, with approximately 96% occurring once and the leading ten covering roughly 1.2%. Sequenced sample: naive CD4+ T cells sorted from blood. The subset denotes: CD45RA+ positively selected. This sequence was found in a man younger than 40 in good health.

The CDR3 DNA is TGTGCCAGCAGCCAAGAGAAGGGACTAGCGGGAGAAAATGAGCAGTTCTTC. It specifies CASSQEKGLAGENEQFF. The chain has TRBV4-2 and TRBJ2-1; 14 bases agree with TRBD2. CDR1 is LGHNA, CDR2 YNFKEQ, per germline. J lost 7 bases, V lost 0 bases, and 5 bases had no gene match. The length of the CDR3 is 17 residues.